These 21 T cell receptor beta chains came from one sample sequenced in a study of blood T cells in healthy people across ages. Through a sample-barcoded 5' primer and a J-beta primer mix, a second PCR was run for 7 to 11 cycles. MiXCR, applied by TCRdb to the 5' RACE reads, yields one record per CDR3 protein. Among 780,000 or so distinct CDR3 sequences listed, roughly three fifths were seen once. Specimen: blood. The source is a man aged 35-49 years in good health.

This chain links TRBV15 with TRBJ2-7; 11 positions match TRBD1. CDR1 LNHNV and CDR2 YYDKDF come from the germline V gene (reference sequence). This CDR3 has 14 amino acids. V shed 4 bases, J shed 5 bases, and the junction held 4 bases outside the gene matches. CDR3 amino acids: CATSTGQGADEQYF. The CDR3 DNA reads TGTGCCACCAGCACCGGACAGGGGGCGGACGAGCAGTACTTC. Complete variable domain (other parts from reference TRBV15 and TRBJ2-7): DAMVIQNPRYQVTQFGKPVTLSCSQTLNHNVMYWYQQKSSQAPKLLFHYYDKDFNNEADTPDNFQSRRPNTSFCFLDIRSPGLGDTAMYLCATSTGQGADEQYFGPGTRLTVT.

This clonotype was observed a handful of times. The chain uses TRBV14 and TRBJ2-5; D is unclear. CDR3 size: 19 residues. From germline, CDR1 is SGHDN and CDR2 FVKESK. V was trimmed by 2 bases and J by 1 base, leaving 23 bases between them. CDR3 loop: CASSQRDPLRRSIQETQYF. The CDR3 DNA sequence: TGTGCCAGCAGCCAACGAGACCCTCTACGTCGCTCTATCCAAGAGACCCAGTACTTC. The full variable domain, completed using reference TRBV14 and TRBJ2-5, is EAGVTQFPSHSVIEKGQTVTLRCDPISGHDNLYWYRRVMGKEIKFLLHFVKESKQDESGMPNNRFLAERTGGTYSTLKVQPAELEDSGVYFCASSQRDPLRRSIQETQYFGPGTRLLVL.

V is TRBV7-9 and J is TRBJ2-5; tentatively, D is TRBD1 (6 bases). CDR3 length: 15 amino acids. CDR1 is SEHNR, CDR2 FQNEAQ, per germline (reference sequence). The V end was cut by 1 base, the J end by 11 bases, with 20 bases between. The CDR3 reads CASSLGAQGGTGQYF. Here the CDR3 DNA reads TGTGCCAGCAGCTTAGGTGCACAGGGTGGAACCGGGCAGTACTTC.

The chain links TRBV15 to TRBJ1-2; D not certain. Germline CDR1 and CDR2: LNHNV and YYDKDF (reference sequence). The V end was cut by 3 bases, the J end by 4 bases, with 12 bases between. There are 14 residues in the CDR3. The CDR3 reads CATSSPSVVYGYTF. DNA of the CDR3: TGTGCCACCAGCAGTCCCTCAGTAGTCTATGGCTACACCTTC.

CDR3: CASKGRTSGFQETQYF. DNA for the CDR3: TGTGCCAGCAAGGGGCGGACTAGCGGGTTCCAGGAGACCCAGTACTTC. The chain is built from TRBV9 and TRBJ2-5, with 11 bases matching TRBD2. J lost 5 bases, V lost 6 bases, and 12 bases had no gene match. Per germline, CDR1 SGDLS and CDR2 YYNGEE. This CDR3 region has 16 residues.

J is TRBJ2-7 and V is TRBV5-6; D might be TRBD2 (6 bases). The germline gives CDR1 SGHDT, CDR2 YYEEEE. The CDR3 sequence is 17 residues long. V was clipped by 4 bases and J by 1 base, with 21 bases between them. The CDR3: CASSHSVDRRDSYEQYF. The CDR3 DNA reads as TGTGCCAGCAGCCATTCTGTCGATCGGAGGGATTCCTACGAGCAGTACTTC.

This clonotype was recorded once. The V gene is TRBV3-1, the J gene TRBJ2-7, with D possibly matching TRBD1 (6 bases). CDR1 LGHDT and CDR2 YNNKEL come from the germline V gene (reference sequence). V was pared by 3 bases and J by 3 bases, with 15 bases between. This CDR3 spans 15 amino acids. CDR3 DNA: TGTGCCAGCAGCCAGTCGACAGGAGCTGTCTACGAGCAGTACTTC. It yields the protein CASSQSTGAVYEQYF.

Of note for this clonotype: A read error is possible here, since a much larger clone lies one base away. This chain uses TRBV28 with TRBJ2-7; TRBD2 matches at 10 bases. TRBJ2-5 matches the DNA end more closely, so the J call is doubtful. The CDR3 spans 15 residues. The germline V gene encodes CDR1 MDHEN and CDR2 SYDVKM. The CDR3 DNA is TGTGCCAGCAGTTCCGAGCGGGGGGGCACGGAGACCCAGTACTTC. Amino acids: CASSSERGGTETQYF.

The chain employs TRBV2 and TRBJ1-4; possibly TRBD1 for D (5 bases). The CDR3 has 13 amino acids. Trimming took off 8 bases at V and 4 bases at J, with 11 bases between the two ends. Germline-derived CDR1 and CDR2 are SNHLY and FYNNEI. The CDR3 DNA reads TGTGCCAGCCTCGGGACGTTTAATGAAAAACTGTTTTTT. It translates to CASLGTFNEKLFF.

CDR3 sequence (DNA): TGTGCCAGCAGTTTGGGGGGGAATCGCTATGGCTACACCTTC. This encodes CASSLGGNRYGYTF. This chain joins TRBV12-3 or TRBV12-4 and TRBJ1-2; weak D call: TRBD1 (5 bases). V lost 3 bases and J 4 bases, leaving 12 bases between the germline ends. The CDR3 totals 14 residues.

The gene calls are TRBV20-1 and TRBJ2-7; no definite D call. Germline CDR1 is DFQATT and CDR2 is SNEGSKA (reference sequence). The CDR3 extends over 13 amino acids. Trimming cost V 0 bases and J 2 bases, with 8 bases left between them. CDR3 in DNA: TGCAGTGCTAGAGAGGGCTACACCTACGAGCAGTACTTC. It translates to CSAREGYTYEQYF.

This clonotype was counted a single time. This rearrangement joins TRBV28 to TRBJ2-5; D call uncertain. From germline, CDR1 is MDHEN and CDR2 SYDVKM. This CDR3 is built from 12 residues. V lost 1 base and J 7 bases, leaving 7 bases between the germline ends. The CDR3 DNA follows: TGTGCCAGCAGTTTATCCTCAATGACCCAGTACTTC. It translates to CASSLSSMTQYF.

The V gene is TRBV11-2, the J gene TRBJ2-3; 11 positions agree with TRBD2. The CDR3 totals 15 residues. CDR1 SGHAT and CDR2 FQNNGV come from the germline V gene. V gave up 5 bases and J gave up 6 bases; unmatched junction bases: 7. The CDR3 here is CASSALAGGGDTQYF. The CDR3 DNA reads as TGTGCCAGCAGCGCCCTAGCGGGAGGAGGGGATACGCAGTATTTT.

The chain joins TRBV27 to TRBJ2-3; D not resolved. The V end was cut by 5 bases, the J end by 3 bases, with 9 bases between. Germline V CDR1 and CDR2: MNHEY, SMNVEV (reference sequence). CDR3 length: 13 amino acids. The CDR3: CASSIDITDTQYF. CDR3 coding DNA: TGTGCCAGCAGTATTGACATAACAGATACGCAGTATTTT.

The chain has TRBV28 and TRBJ1-1; D gene uncertain. V shed 7 bases and J shed 6 bases, with 9 bases lying between them. The CDR3 consists of 11 residues. The germline V gene has CDR1 MDHEN and CDR2 SYDVKM. In DNA, the CDR3 is TGTGCCAGCACCAATTTCGCTGAAGCTTTCTTT. This gives the protein CASTNFAEAFF. The whole variable domain, remainder taken from reference TRBV28 and TRBJ1-1, is DVKVTQSSRYLVKRTGEKVFLECVQDMDHENMFWYRQDPGLGLRLIYFSYDVKMKEKGDIPEGYSVSREKKERFSLILESASTNQTSMYLCASTNFAEAFFGQGTRLTVV.

The chain links TRBV7-2 to TRBJ2-3; D might be TRBD2 (7 bases). CDR1 SGHTA and CDR2 FQGNSA come from the germline V gene. The CDR3 is made up of 15 amino acids. V lost 1 base and J lost 8, with 16 bases in between. The CDR3 DNA follows: TGTGCCAGCAGCTTAGAGGGAATGGGGGGGCTTACGCAGTATTTT. Translation: CASSLEGMGGLTQYF.

The rearrangement joins TRBV4-2 to TRBJ2-3; D uncertain. Trimming took off 1 base at V and 2 bases at J, with 10 bases between the two ends. CDR3 size: 15 residues. Per germline, CDR1 LGHNA and CDR2 YNFKEQ. CDR3 loop: CASSQVTGTTDTQYF. The CDR3, as DNA: TGTGCCAGCAGCCAAGTGACTGGAACCACAGATACGCAGTATTTT.

V and J are TRBV4-2 and TRBJ2-7, with 9 nucleotides matching TRBD2. The J call may be mistaken, given a closer DNA end match to TRBJ2-5. Germline V gives CDR1 LGHNA, CDR2 YNFKEQ. The CDR3 loop spans 15 amino acids. Written as DNA, the CDR3 is TGTGCCAGCAGCCAAGATGGGCGGGAGGGAGAGACCCAGTACTTC. Its translation is CASSQDGREGETQYF.

The table lists this clonotype with a few counts. V and J are TRBV12-3 or TRBV12-4 and TRBJ2-3; 8 nucleotides align to TRBD1. With V trimmed by 3 bases and J by 3 bases, 8 bases remained unmatched. This CDR3 is built from 16 residues. The CDR3 region is CASSFRGQALTDTQYF. CDR3 bases: TGTGCCAGCAGTTTTAGGGGACAGGCTCTAACAGATACGCAGTATTTT.

The chain joins TRBV5-1 to TRBJ1-6; a possible D gene is TRBD1 (6 bases). Germline assignment: CDR1 SGHRS and CDR2 YFSETQ. Trimming cost V 4 bases and J 7 bases, with 12 bases left between them. This CDR3 has 14 residues. CDR3: CASSRTGSNSPLHF. CDR3 DNA sequence: TGCGCCAGCAGCCGCACAGGGAGCAATTCACCCCTCCACTTT.

The J gene is TRBJ2-1, the V gene TRBV7-9; TRBD1 matches 9 bases. The CDR3 is 14 amino acids. CDR1 is SEHNR and CDR2 is FQNEAQ in the germline V gene (reference sequence). The J segment lost 6 bases and the V segment lost 4 bases, leaving 4 bases of the junction unmatched. In DNA, the CDR3 is TGTGCCAGCAGCTCTACGGGACAGGGCAATGAGCAGTTCTTC. Its protein is CASSSTGQGNEQFF.